Each of the 20 T cell receptor beta chains below was sequenced from the same sample in a study of beta chain features in type 1 diabetes. Of the isolated RNA, all was reverse transcribed, and so the sequenced material was expressed TCRB transcripts. This table comes from immunoSEQ multiplex PCR, and its TCRdb copy is limited to in-frame clones, with some not included. The repertoire holds about 900,000 clones, with roughly 17% as singletons. The sample taken for sequencing was naive CD4+ T cells from blood. The receptors originated from a woman younger than 30 in good health.

The CDR3 loop is CASTGNTYEQYF. In nucleotides, the CDR3 is TGCGCCAGCACAGGGAACACCTACGAGCAGTACTTC. V usage is TRBV5-1 and J usage is TRBJ2-7; a possible D gene is TRBD1 (5 bases). Germline CDR1 reads SGHRS; CDR2 reads YFSETQ. V lost 6 bases to trimming and J lost 2 bases, with 9 bases between them. This CDR3 spans 12 amino acids.

This clone came up a few times. The V call is TRBV19, the J call TRBJ2-1; 7 bases are a match to TRBD2. V lost 6 bases, J lost 5 bases, and 7 bases stayed unmatched. The CDR3 consists of 14 residues. The germline CDR1 and CDR2 sequences are LNHDA and SQIVND (reference sequence). CDR3 amino acids: CASSPGLPDNEQFF. The CDR3 DNA is TGTGCCAGTAGCCCGGGACTACCTGACAATGAGCAGTTCTTC.

With regard to this clone: The conserved phenylalanine or tryptophan is not found at the CDR3 terminus, so this likely reflects a read error. The DNA is left out, because the CDR3 cannot be placed on it with certainty; the CDR3 is given as TCRdb lists it. The chain employs TRBV4-1 and TRBJ2-4; the table gives TRBD2 as D, unverified against the DNA. Germline CDR1 reads MGHRA; CDR2 reads YSYEKL. Ends included, the CDR3 has 9 residues. The CDR3 reads CASSAPGSV.

This rearrangement joins TRBV6-5 to TRBJ1-2; 8 bases are shared with TRBD1. V trimming: 6 bases; J trimming: 6 bases; junction bases outside the gene matches: 6. The CDR3 runs to 13 residues. The V gene's germline CDR1 is MNHEY and CDR2 SVGAGI. The CDR3 sequence is CASRGQGFHGYTF. In DNA form, the CDR3 reads TGTGCCAGCAGAGGACAGGGTTTTCATGGCTACACCTTC.

The V gene is TRBV6-5, the J gene TRBJ2-7; TRBD2 agrees at 9 bases. Germline assignment: CDR1 MNHEY and CDR2 SVGAGI. J lost 6 bases, V lost 0 bases, and 6 bases had no gene match. CDR3 size: 15 residues. For the CDR3, the DNA is TGTGCCAGCAGTTACTCGGGGACTAGCTCTGGCGAGCAGTACTTC. This encodes CASSYSGTSSGEQYF.

V and J are TRBV5-1 and TRBJ2-1, with TRBD2 matching over 14 bases. There are 17 residues in the CDR3. Germline V gives CDR1 SGHRS, CDR2 YFSETQ. Losses at the gene ends were 0 bases for V and 7 bases for J; bases not matched to a gene: 6. The CDR3 is CASSLDRLAGGGNEQFF. For the CDR3, the DNA is TGCGCCAGCAGCTTGGATCGACTAGCGGGAGGGGGAAATGAGCAGTTCTTC.

This clone appeared a few times. The chain combines TRBV2 with TRBJ2-5; TRBD2 agrees at 11 bases. The CDR3 runs 14 residues. With 5 bases clipped from V and 5 bases from J, the junction kept 4 bases outside the gene matches. Germline lookup yields CDR1 SNHLY and CDR2 FYNNEI. The CDR3 loop reads CASSRLAGRETQYF. CDR3 bases: TGTGCCAGCAGTAGACTAGCGGGAAGGGAGACCCAGTACTTC.

This clone was seen a handful of times. The V call is TRBV7-9, the J call TRBJ1-4; D ambiguous. The germline CDR1 and CDR2 sequences are SEHNR and FQNEAQ (reference sequence). The CDR3 sequence is 15 residues long. V lost 3 bases and J 3 bases, leaving 11 bases between the germline ends. CDR3 coding DNA: TGTGCCAGCAGCTTCCGTGGGCGGTCTAATGAAAAACTGTTTTTT. Amino acid sequence: CASSFRGRSNEKLFF. The complete variable domain, with remaining parts taken from reference TRBV7-9 and TRBJ1-4, reads DTGVSQNPRHKITKRGQNVTFRCDPISEHNRLYWYRQTLGQGPEFLTYFQNEAQLEKSRLLSDRFSAERPKGSFSTLEIQRTEQGDSAMYLCASSFRGRSNEKLFFGSGTQLSVL.

Only a few counts were recorded for this clone. This sequence joins TRBV5-1 and TRBJ2-4; possibly TRBD2 for D (5 bases). Trimming pared 4 bases from V and 0 bases from J, leaving 11 bases between. Germline CDR1 and CDR2: SGHRS and YFSETQ. The CDR3 runs 15 residues. CDR3 in DNA: TGCGCCAGCAGCCCCCCCGGGGTAGCCAAAAACATTCAGTACTTC. Translating it yields CASSPPGVAKNIQYF.

The rearrangement joins TRBV28 to TRBJ2-3; 10 bases are a match to TRBD2. This CDR3 comprises 15 residues. Losses at the gene ends were 6 bases for V and 3 bases for J; bases not matched to a gene: 6. CDR1 MDHEN and CDR2 SYDVKM come from the germline V gene. CDR3 sequence: CASSKAGGQTDTQYF. Written as DNA, the CDR3 is TGTGCCAGCAGCAAAGCGGGAGGGCAGACAGATACGCAGTATTTT. The full variable domain, its missing parts supplied by reference TRBV28 and TRBJ2-3, is DVKVTQSSRYLVKRTGEKVFLECVQDMDHENMFWYRQDPGLGLRLIYFSYDVKMKEKGDIPEGYSVSREKKERFSLILESASTNQTSMYLCASSKAGGQTDTQYFGPGTRLTVL.

This clone has just a few counts. The rearrangement uses TRBV4-3 and TRBJ2-1, with unresolved D. The CDR3 sequence is 16 residues long. V lost 1 base to trimming and J lost 9 bases, with 19 bases between them. The V gene's germline CDR1 is LGHNA and CDR2 YSLEER. The CDR3 protein is CASSQAFGPQLGEQFF. The CDR3 DNA is TGCGCCAGCAGCCAAGCATTTGGGCCCCAATTAGGTGAGCAGTTCTTC.

This clone showed up just a few times. The J gene is TRBJ2-7, the V gene TRBV10-3, with D perhaps TRBD1 (5 bases). From germline, CDR1 is ENHRY and CDR2 SYGVKD. Deletions cut 4 bases from V and 3 bases from J, with 13 bases between. This CDR3 region has 14 residues. CDR3 nucleotide sequence: TGTGCCATCAGTGGACAGTCTCAGAGCTACGAGCAGTACTTC. Translation: CAISGQSQSYEQYF.

In this sample, this clone turned up a few times. J is TRBJ2-1 and V is TRBV28, with D hard to call. Germline CDR1 reads MDHEN; CDR2 reads SYDVKM. The CDR3 is made up of 11 amino acids. Trimming cost V 3 bases and J 9 bases, with 6 bases left between them. The DNA for the CDR3 is TGTGCCAGCAGTTTGGGCGGTGAGCAGTTCTTC. Translating gives CASSLGGEQFF.

The V gene is TRBV5-1, the J gene TRBJ2-2, with 8 bases identical to TRBD2. CDR3 length equals 15 residues. CDR1 and CDR2 (germline): SGHRS, YFSETQ. J was trimmed by 4 bases and V by 4 bases; bases with no gene match: 6. For the CDR3, the DNA is TGCGCCAGCAGCCCCGGGGGGGGTCGCACCGGGGAGCTGTTTTTT. As protein: CASSPGGGRTGELFF.

In its sample, this clone was seen a few times. V usage is TRBV7-9 and J usage is TRBJ2-1; D gene ambiguous. Germline V gene lookup returns CDR1 SEHNR and CDR2 FQNEAQ (reference sequence). This CDR3 has 12 residues. With 2 bases removed from V and 5 bases from J, the gap between germline ends came to 4 bases. The CDR3 nucleotides read TGTGCCAGCAGCTTAAACCACAATGAGCAGTTCTTC. This gives the protein CASSLNHNEQFF.

The V gene is TRBV6-6, the J gene TRBJ2-7; D ambiguous. The V end was cut by 4 bases, the J end by 2 bases, with 12 bases between. Germline CDR1 reads MNHNY; CDR2 reads SVGAGI (reference sequence). This CDR3 contains 14 residues. In DNA, the CDR3 is TGTGCCAGCAGTTCCCAGGCGCCAACCTACGAGCAGTACTTC. It yields the protein CASSSQAPTYEQYF.

This clone was picked up a small number of times. V is TRBV11-2 and J is TRBJ2-3; D uncertain. The CDR3 covers 10 residues. V lost 5 bases to trimming and J lost 9 bases, with 6 bases between them. Germline V gene sequence: CDR1 SGHAT, CDR2 FQNNGV. The CDR3 nucleotides are TGTGCCAGCAGCGTCGCCACGCAGTATTTT. Translating gives CASSVATQYF. Supplemented by reference TRBV11-2 and TRBJ2-3, the full variable domain reads EAGVAQSPRYKIIEKRQSVAFWCNPISGHATLYWYQQILGQGPKLLIQFQNNGVVDDSQLPKDRFSAERLKGVDSTLKIQPAKLEDSAVYLCASSVATQYFGPGTRLTVL.

A few counts support this clone. The V gene is TRBV25-1, the J gene TRBJ2-3; D perhaps matches TRBD2 (5 bases). From germline, CDR1 is MGHDK and CDR2 SYGVNS. Trimming removed 1 base at V and 2 bases at J, with 10 bases between. This CDR3 is built from 15 residues. The CDR3 coding sequence is TGTGCCAGCAGTGAATGGAGGTCGTTCACAGATACGCAGTATTTT. It is translated as CASSEWRSFTDTQYF.

The chain employs TRBV19 and TRBJ2-2; unclear D gene. The germline gives CDR1 LNHDA, CDR2 SQIVND (reference sequence). This CDR3 region has 14 residues. V was trimmed by 3 bases and J by 3 bases, leaving 8 bases between them. In DNA, the CDR3 is TGTGCCAGTAGTATCCCGAGAGACACCGGGGAGCTGTTTTTT. This sequence encodes CASSIPRDTGELFF.

This chain connects TRBV7-2 to TRBJ2-1; 8 positions agree with TRBD2. After removal of 4 bases from V and 8 bases from J, the junction contained 7 bases not matched to a gene. The germline V gene encodes CDR1 SGHTA and CDR2 FQGNSA. This CDR3 comprises 14 residues. This CDR3 reads CASSSYSGNYEQFF. DNA of the CDR3: TGTGCCAGCAGCTCCTATAGCGGGAATTATGAGCAGTTCTTC.